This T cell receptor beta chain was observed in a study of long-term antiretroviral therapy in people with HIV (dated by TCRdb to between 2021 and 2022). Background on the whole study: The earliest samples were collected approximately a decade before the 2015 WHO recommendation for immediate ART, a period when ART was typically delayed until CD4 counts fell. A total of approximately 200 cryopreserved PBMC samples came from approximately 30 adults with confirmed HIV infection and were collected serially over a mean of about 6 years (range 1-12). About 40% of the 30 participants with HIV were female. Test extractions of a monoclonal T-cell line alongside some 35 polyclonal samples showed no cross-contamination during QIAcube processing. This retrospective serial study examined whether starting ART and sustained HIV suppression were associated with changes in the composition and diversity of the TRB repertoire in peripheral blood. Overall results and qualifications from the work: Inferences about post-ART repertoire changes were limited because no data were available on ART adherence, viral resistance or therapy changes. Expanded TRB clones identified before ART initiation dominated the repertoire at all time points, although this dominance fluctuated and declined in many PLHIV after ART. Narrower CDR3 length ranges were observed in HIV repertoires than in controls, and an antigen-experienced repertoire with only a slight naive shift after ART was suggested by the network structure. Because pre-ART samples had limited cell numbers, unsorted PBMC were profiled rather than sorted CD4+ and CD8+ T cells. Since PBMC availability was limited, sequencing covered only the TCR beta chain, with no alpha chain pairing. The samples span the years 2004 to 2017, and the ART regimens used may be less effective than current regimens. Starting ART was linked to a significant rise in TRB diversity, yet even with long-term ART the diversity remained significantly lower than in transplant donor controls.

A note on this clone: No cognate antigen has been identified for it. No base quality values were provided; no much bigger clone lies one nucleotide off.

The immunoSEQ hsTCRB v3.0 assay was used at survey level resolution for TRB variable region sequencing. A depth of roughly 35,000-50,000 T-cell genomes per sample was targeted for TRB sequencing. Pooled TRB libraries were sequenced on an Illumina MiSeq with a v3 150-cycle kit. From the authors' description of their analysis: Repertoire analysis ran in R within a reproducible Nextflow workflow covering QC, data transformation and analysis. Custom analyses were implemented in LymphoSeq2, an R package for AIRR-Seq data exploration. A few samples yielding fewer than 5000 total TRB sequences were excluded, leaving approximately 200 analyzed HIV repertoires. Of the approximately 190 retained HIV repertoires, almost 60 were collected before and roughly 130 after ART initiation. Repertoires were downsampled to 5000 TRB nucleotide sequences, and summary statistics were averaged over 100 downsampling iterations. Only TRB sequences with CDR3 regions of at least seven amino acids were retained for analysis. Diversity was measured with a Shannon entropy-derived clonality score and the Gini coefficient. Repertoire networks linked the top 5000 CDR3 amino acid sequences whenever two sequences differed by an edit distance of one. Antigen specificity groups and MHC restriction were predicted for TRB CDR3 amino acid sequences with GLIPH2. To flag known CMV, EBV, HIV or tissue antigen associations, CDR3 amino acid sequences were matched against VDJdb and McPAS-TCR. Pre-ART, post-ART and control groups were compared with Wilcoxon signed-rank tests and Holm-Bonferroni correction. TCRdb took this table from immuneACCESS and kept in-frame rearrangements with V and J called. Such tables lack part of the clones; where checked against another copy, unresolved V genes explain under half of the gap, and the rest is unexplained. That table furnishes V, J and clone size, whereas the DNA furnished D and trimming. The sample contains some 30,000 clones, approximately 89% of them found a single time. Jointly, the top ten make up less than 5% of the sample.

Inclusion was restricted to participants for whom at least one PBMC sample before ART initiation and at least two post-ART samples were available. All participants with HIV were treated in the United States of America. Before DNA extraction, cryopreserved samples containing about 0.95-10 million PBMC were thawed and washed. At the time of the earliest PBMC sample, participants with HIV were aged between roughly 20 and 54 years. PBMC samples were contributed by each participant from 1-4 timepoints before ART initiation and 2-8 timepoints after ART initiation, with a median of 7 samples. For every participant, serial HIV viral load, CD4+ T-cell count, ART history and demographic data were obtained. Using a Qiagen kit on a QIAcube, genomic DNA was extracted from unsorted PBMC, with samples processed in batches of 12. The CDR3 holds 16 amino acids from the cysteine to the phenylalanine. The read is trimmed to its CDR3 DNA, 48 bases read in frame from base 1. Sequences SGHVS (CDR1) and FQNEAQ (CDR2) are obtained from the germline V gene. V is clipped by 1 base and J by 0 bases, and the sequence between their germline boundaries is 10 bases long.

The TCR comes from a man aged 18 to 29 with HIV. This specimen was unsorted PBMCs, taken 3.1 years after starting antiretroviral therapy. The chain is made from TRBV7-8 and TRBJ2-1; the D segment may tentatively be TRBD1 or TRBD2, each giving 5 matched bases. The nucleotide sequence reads TGTGCCAGCAGCTTAGGGGACCGCAGCTCCTACAATGAGCAGTTCTTC. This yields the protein CASSLGDRSSYNEQFF. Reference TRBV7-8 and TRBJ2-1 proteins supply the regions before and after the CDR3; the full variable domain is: GAGVSQSPRYKVAKRGQDVALRCDPISGHVSLFWYQQALGQGPEFLTYFQNEAQLDKSGLPSDRFFAERPEGSVSTLKIQRTQQEDSAVYLCASSLGDRSSYNEQFFGPGTRLTVL.